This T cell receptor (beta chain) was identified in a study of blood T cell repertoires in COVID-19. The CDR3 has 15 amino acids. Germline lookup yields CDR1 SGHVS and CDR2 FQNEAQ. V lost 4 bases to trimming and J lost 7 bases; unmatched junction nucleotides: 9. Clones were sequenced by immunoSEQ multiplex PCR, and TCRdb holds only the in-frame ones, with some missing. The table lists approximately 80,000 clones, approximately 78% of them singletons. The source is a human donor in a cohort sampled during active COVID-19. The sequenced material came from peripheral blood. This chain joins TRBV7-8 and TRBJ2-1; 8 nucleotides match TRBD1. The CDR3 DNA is TGTGCCAGCAGCTCCAGAGAACAGGGGGAAAATGAGCAGTTCTTC. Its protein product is CASSSREQGENEQFF.